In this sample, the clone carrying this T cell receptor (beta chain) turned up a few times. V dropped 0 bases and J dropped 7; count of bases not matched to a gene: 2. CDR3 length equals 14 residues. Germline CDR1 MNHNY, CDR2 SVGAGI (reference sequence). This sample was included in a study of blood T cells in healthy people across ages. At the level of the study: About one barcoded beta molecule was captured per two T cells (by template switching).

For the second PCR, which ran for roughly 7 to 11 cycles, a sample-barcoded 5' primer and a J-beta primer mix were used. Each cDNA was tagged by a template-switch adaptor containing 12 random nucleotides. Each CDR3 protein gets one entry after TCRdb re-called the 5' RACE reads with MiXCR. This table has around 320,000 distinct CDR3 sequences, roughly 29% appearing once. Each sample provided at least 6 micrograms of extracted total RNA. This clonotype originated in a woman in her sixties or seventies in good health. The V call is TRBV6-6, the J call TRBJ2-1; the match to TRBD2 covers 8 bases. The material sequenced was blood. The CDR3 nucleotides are TGTGCCAGCAGTTACTCGAGCGGGGGAAATGAGCAGTTCTTC. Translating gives CASSYSSGGNEQFF.